These 24 T cell receptor beta chains share one sample of origin, sequenced in a study of OX40 agonist ivuxolimab in advanced cancers. Produced via immunoSEQ multiplex PCR; TCRdb's table is partial and in-frame only. The sample lists around 50,000 clones; over 85% were seen once. This specimen was CD4+ or CD8+ T cells sorted from blood, taken in a trial of the OX40 agonist ivuxolimab. Every receptor here comes from an adult with an advanced solid tumor such as melanoma, head and neck, liver or kidney cancer.

J is TRBJ2-7 and V is TRBV10-3; 7 nucleotides align to TRBD1. Losses at the gene ends were 1 base for V and 3 bases for J; bases not matched to a gene: 3. Germline V CDR1 and CDR2: ENHRY, SYGVKD. CDR3 length equals 14 residues. The CDR3 DNA follows: TGTGCCATCAGTGAGTTGGCAGGGGGCTACGAGCAGTACTTC. Encoded protein: CAISELAGGYEQYF.

The chain has TRBV7-9 and TRBJ2-5; D gene uncertain. The V gene lost 8 bases and the J gene lost 1 base, with 17 bases spanning the gap. This CDR3 contains 15 residues. CDR1 and CDR2 from the germline V gene are SEHNR and FQNEAQ (reference sequence). CDR3 region: CASDTTKATQETQYF. In DNA form, the CDR3 reads TGTGCCAGCGATACCACCAAGGCCACCCAAGAGACCCAGTACTTC.

This rearrangement joins TRBV4-1 to TRBJ2-2; D is uncertain. This CDR3 is 16 amino acids long. Trimming shortened V by 1 base and J by 0 bases, and 9 bases separated the two germline ends. Germline CDR1 reads MGHRA; CDR2 reads YSYEKL. The CDR3 spells CASSQVTFANTGELFF. The CDR3 bases are TGCGCCAGCAGCCAAGTGACGTTCGCGAACACCGGGGAGCTGTTTTTT.

V and J are TRBV28 and TRBJ1-4, with D maybe TRBD1 (5 bases). Trimming left V 6 bases short and J 5 bases short, with 16 bases between. The length of the CDR3 is 15 residues. Germline values: CDR1 MDHEN, CDR2 SYDVKM. CDR3 nucleotides: TGTGCCAGCAGGTTAATTGGGACCCTCAATGAAAAACTGTTTTTT. Amino acids: CASRLIGTLNEKLFF.

The count of this clone is one. CDR3 amino acids: CASSTMTGGIIRETQYF. CDR3 bases: TGTGCCAGCAGCACGATGACAGGGGGAATTATTAGGGAGACCCAGTACTTC. V gene TRBV11-2 combines with J gene TRBJ2-5; 9 nucleotides match TRBD1. The trim removed 5 bases at V and 5 bases at J, leaving 15 bases unmatched. The germline gives CDR1 SGHAT, CDR2 FQNNGV. The CDR3 has 17 amino acids.

The V and J genes are TRBV6-6 and TRBJ2-2; D uncertain. The V and J ends lost 0 bases and 2 bases respectively, with 1 base between them. The CDR3 is 13 residues long. CDR1 MNHNY and CDR2 SVGAGI come from the germline V gene (reference sequence). The CDR3 sequence is CASSYSNTGELFF. CDR3 coding DNA: TGTGCCAGCAGTTACTCCAACACCGGGGAGCTGTTTTTT.

This chain uses TRBV5-1 with TRBJ2-5, with TRBD1 identical over 8 bases. The CDR3 consists of 12 residues. The V gene end was trimmed by 5 bases and the J gene end by 3 bases; junction bases not matched to a gene: 0. Germline V gene data show CDR1 as SGHRS and CDR2 as YFSETQ. For the CDR3, the DNA is TGCGCCAGCAGGACAGGGGAAGAGACCCAGTACTTC. Translating gives CASRTGEETQYF.

This rearrangement joins TRBV4-3 to TRBJ2-1; possibly TRBD1 or TRBD2 for D (5 bases each). The CDR3 has 13 amino acids. Trimming took 0 bases from V and 9 from J, leaving 9 bases between them. The V gene's germline CDR1 is LGHNA and CDR2 YSLEER. For the CDR3, the DNA is TGCGCCAGCAGCCAAGACGGTGGGGGTGAGCAGTTCTTC. This encodes CASSQDGGGEQFF.

CDR3 bases: TGCAGCGTTGAAGATCCCAGGGTTAGTGGCTACACCTTC. Translated: CSVEDPRVSGYTF. The genes are TRBV29-1 and TRBJ1-2; the D gene is possibly TRBD1 (5 bases). V lost 0 bases, J lost 7 bases, and 12 bases lay in between. This CDR3 is built from 13 residues. CDR1 is SQVTM, CDR2 ANQGSEA, per germline.

V gene TRBV29-1 combines with J gene TRBJ1-1; 9 nucleotides line up with TRBD1. The CDR3 consists of 13 residues. J lost 1 base, V lost 4 bases, and 1 base had no gene match. Germline CDR1 and CDR2: SQVTM and ANQGSEA. CDR3 sequence: CSVAGQGNTEAFF. Written as DNA, the CDR3 is TGCAGCGTTGCGGGACAGGGGAACACTGAAGCTTTCTTT. The whole variable domain, filled in from reference TRBV29-1 and TRBJ1-1, reads SAVISQKPSRDICQRGTSLTIQCQVDSQVTMMFWYRQQPGQSLTLIATANQGSEATYESGFVIDKFPISRPNLTFSTLTVSNMSPEDSSIYLCSVAGQGNTEAFFGQGTRLTVV.

The chain links TRBV7-2 to TRBJ1-5; D unclear. V lost 3 bases and J 4 bases, leaving 13 bases between the germline ends. Germline loops: CDR1 SGHTA, CDR2 FQGNSA. The CDR3 has 15 amino acids. DNA for the CDR3: TGTGCCAGCAGCTTCCCGATTGGGGATAATCAGCCCCAGCATTTT. This sequence encodes CASSFPIGDNQPQHF.

This clone was seen more than once but under ten times. This chain joins TRBV7-2 and TRBJ2-7; TRBD2 matches at 7 bases. This CDR3 region has 14 residues. Trimming took 0 bases from V and 2 from J; bases not matched to a gene: 1. Per the germline V gene, CDR1 is SGHTA and CDR2 is FQGNSA. DNA of the CDR3: TGTGCCAGCAGCTTAGCGGGGGGGACCTACGAGCAGTACTTC. Protein product: CASSLAGGTYEQYF.

This clone was found a few times. The chain is built from TRBV16 and TRBJ1-2, with TRBD1 matching 8 bases. From germline, CDR1 is KGHSY and CDR2 FQNENV. This CDR3 region has 14 residues. Trimming took 4 bases from V and 4 from J; bases not matched to a gene: 5. CDR3 DNA: TGTGCCAGCAGCCCTGGACAGGGAGGCTATGGCTACACCTTC. Amino acid sequence: CASSPGQGGYGYTF.

The chain links TRBV18 to TRBJ2-7; TRBD1 matches at 7 bases. The CDR3 sequence is 14 residues long. The V segment lost 3 bases and the J segment 3 bases; nucleotides outside the gene matches: 5. In germline, CDR1 is KGHSH, CDR2 LQKENI. The CDR3 region has the DNA TGTGCCAGCTCACCGGAGGACAGGTACTACGAGCAGTACTTC. This gives the protein CASSPEDRYYEQYF.

This sequence joins TRBV19 and TRBJ2-7; 8 bases are shared with TRBD1. The CDR3 runs to 15 residues. Germline lookup yields CDR1 LNHDA and CDR2 SQIVND (reference sequence). The trim removed 5 bases at V and 2 bases at J, leaving 8 bases unmatched. The CDR3 here is CASSPGPGQAYEQYF. Written as DNA, the CDR3 is TGTGCCAGTAGTCCCGGACCGGGACAGGCCTACGAGCAGTACTTC.

V gene TRBV18 combines with J gene TRBJ2-1; D not resolved. The germline V and J ends were trimmed by 7 bases and 8 bases, with 18 bases remaining between them. This CDR3 contains 14 residues. CDR1 and CDR2 (germline): KGHSH, LQKENI. The CDR3 DNA sequence: TGTGCCAGCTATCACTCAGGTCAGTCTTATGAGCAGTTCTTC. Amino acids: CASYHSGQSYEQFF. Supplemented by reference TRBV18 and TRBJ2-1, the full variable domain reads NAGVMQNPRHLVRRRGQEARLRCSPMKGHSHVYWYRQLPEEGLKFMVYLQKENIIDESGMPKERFSAEFPKEGPSILRIQQVVRGDSAAYFCASYHSGQSYEQFFGPGTRLTVL.

The rearrangement joins TRBV28 to TRBJ1-5; possibly TRBD1 for D (5 bases). Trimming took 5 bases from V and 6 from J, leaving 14 bases between them. Germline V CDR1 and CDR2: MDHEN, SYDVKM. This CDR3 region has 14 residues. In nucleotides, the CDR3 is TGTGCCAGCAGTCCCCACGGGGGAGGTCAGCCCCAGCATTTT. Translating gives CASSPHGGGQPQHF.

The rearrangement links TRBV27 to TRBJ1-1; D is unclear. The length of the CDR3 is 12 residues. The germline CDR1 and CDR2 sequences are MNHEY and SMNVEV (reference sequence). The V and J ends lost 1 base and 7 bases respectively, with 7 bases between them. The CDR3 nucleotides read TGTGCCAGCAGTTTATTAGGTGGTGAAGCTTTCTTT. Translating gives CASSLLGGEAFF.

The gene calls are TRBV10-3 and TRBJ2-7; maybe TRBD2 (5 bases). Germline CDR1 reads ENHRY; CDR2 reads SYGVKD. This CDR3 region has 15 residues. The V and J ends lost 4 bases and 4 bases respectively, with 17 bases between them. CDR3 bases: TGTGCCATCAGTGGGCTTAGTGAGGGCGGATACGAGCAGTACTTC. Translation: CAISGLSEGGYEQYF.

The V gene is TRBV28, the J gene TRBJ2-7, with D perhaps TRBD1 (6 bases). Trimming took 3 bases from V and 7 from J, leaving 13 bases between them. CDR1 is MDHEN, CDR2 SYDVKM, per germline. The CDR3 runs 13 residues. CDR3 in amino acids: CASSLAGVGEQYF. The CDR3 coding sequence is TGTGCCAGCAGTTTGGCAGGGGTGGGGGAGCAGTACTTC.

Notes on this clone: One end of the junction is discordant with germline, which a read error may explain. The gene calls are TRBV5-1 and TRBJ1-1, with D maybe TRBD1 (5 bases). The CDR3 has 15 amino acids. Per the germline V gene, CDR1 is SGHRS and CDR2 is YFSETQ. The CDR3 is CTSRPSEGPYGGAFF. Written as DNA, the CDR3 is TGCACCAGCCGCCCGTCCGAGGGTCCCTACGGGGGAGCTTTCTTT.

DNA for the CDR3: TGTGCCAGCAGCTTGGAGGGTGGGACTAATGAAAAACTGTTTTTT. Translated: CASSLEGGTNEKLFF. V is TRBV5-6 and J is TRBJ1-4; D is unclear. CDR1 and CDR2 from the germline V gene are SGHDT and YYEEEE. The CDR3 totals 15 residues. V dropped 0 bases and J dropped 2 bases, with 8 bases sitting between them.

The rearrangement uses TRBV4-3 and TRBJ2-3, with TRBD2 matching 8 bases. After removal of 6 bases from V and 1 base from J, the junction contained 9 bases not matched to a gene. CDR3 size: 16 residues. Germline assignment: CDR1 LGHNA and CDR2 YSLEER. The DNA for the CDR3 is TGCGCCAGCAGTTCCGGGTGGCGGGGGGGCACAGATACGCAGTATTTT. It encodes CASSSGWRGGTDTQYF.

The V gene is TRBV7-9, the J gene TRBJ2-7; D is tentatively TRBD1 or TRBD2 (5 bases each). V lost 3 bases to trimming and J lost 4 bases, with 10 bases between them. The CDR3 covers 13 residues. Per germline, CDR1 SEHNR and CDR2 FQNEAQ (reference sequence). CDR3 amino acids: CASSLGPIYEQYF. In DNA form, the CDR3 reads TGTGCCAGCAGCTTGGGACCGATTTACGAGCAGTACTTC. Drawing the rest from reference TRBV7-9 and TRBJ2-7, the complete variable domain is DTGVSQNPRHKITKRGQNVTFRCDPISEHNRLYWYRQTLGQGPEFLTYFQNEAQLEKSRLLSDRFSAERPKGSFSTLEIQRTEQGDSAMYLCASSLGPIYEQYFGPGTRLTVT.